The 17 T cell receptor beta chains given below trace back to one sample, sequenced in a study of read filtering for tumor transcriptome and immune sequencing. Molecular barcoded adaptors covering alpha/delta and beta/gamma chains were used on roughly 400 ng RNA. TCRdb independently ran MiXCR on the reads; one entry per CDR3 protein. The repertoire includes about 58,000 distinct CDR3 sequences, roughly an eighth of them detected once, and 16% sits in the top ten. Sequenced sample: a population of CD138-negative cells sorted from bone marrow. The source is a donor aged 40 or over with multiple myeloma.

This clonotype was seen repeatedly, ten times or more. This chain connects TRBV5-1 to TRBJ2-1; TRBD1 might be the D (6 bases). V lost 3 bases, J lost 1 base, and 14 bases lay in between. The CDR3 is made up of 16 amino acids. CDR1 is SGHRS and CDR2 is YFSETQ in the germline V gene. The DNA for the CDR3 is TGCGCCAGCAGCTCCGGGACACCAGGGTCCTACAATGAGCAGTTCTTC. Its translation is CASSSGTPGSYNEQFF.

This clonotype was observed a handful of times. The chain joins TRBV18 to TRBJ2-7, with D perhaps TRBD1 (6 bases). V dropped 3 bases and J dropped 5 bases, with 14 bases sitting between them. The CDR3 is 14 residues long. The germline gives CDR1 KGHSH, CDR2 LQKENI. The CDR3 DNA reads as TGTGCCAGCTCACCGGGGGCCAGGGTCGACGAGCAGTACTTC. It yields the protein CASSPGARVDEQYF.

This clonotype was recorded at least ten times. The chain couples TRBV29-1 to TRBJ1-1, with D tentatively TRBD1 (5 bases). Germline assignment: CDR1 SQVTM and CDR2 ANQGSEA. V was clipped by 8 bases and J by 11 bases, with 24 bases between them. The CDR3 has 13 residues. For the CDR3, the DNA is TGCAGCACCCAGACTGGGACTCTCCAGATGGCTTTCTTT. Translated, it gives CSTQTGTLQMAFF.

About this clonotype: This may arise from a read error, as a much more abundant clone is one base away. The V and J genes are TRBV6-1 and TRBJ2-2; D remains unclear. The CDR3 runs to 13 residues. Germline V gives CDR1 MNHNS, CDR2 SASEGT. CDR3 residues: CAGSPTRSGELFF. The CDR3, as DNA: TGTGCCGGCAGTCCTACCCGGAGCGGGGAGCTGTTTTTT.

This clonotype was recorded many times. The chain couples TRBV7-9 to TRBJ1-4; D is unresolved. In germline, CDR1 is SEHNR, CDR2 FQNEAQ (reference sequence). V lost 2 bases and J lost 14, with 12 bases in between. This CDR3 is built from 12 residues. The chain's CDR3 is CASSLTSSGLFF. The CDR3 DNA follows: TGTGCCAGCAGCTTAACGAGCTCGGGGCTGTTTTTT.

This clonotype showed up many times. The chain is built from TRBV5-4 and TRBJ2-5; D might be TRBD2 (5 bases). This CDR3 comprises 12 residues. Trimming left V 2 bases short and J 4 bases short, with 6 bases between. The germline CDR1 and CDR2 sequences are SGHNT and YYREEE (reference sequence). The CDR3 region is CASSFGRETQYF. DNA for the CDR3: TGTGCCAGCAGCTTTGGGAGAGAGACCCAGTACTTC.

A note on this clonotype: With a much larger clone just one base away, this may be a read error. This rearrangement joins TRBV15 to TRBJ1-1; D call uncertain. V lost 8 bases and J lost 0, with 10 bases in between. The germline gives CDR1 LNHNV, CDR2 YYDKDF (reference sequence). This CDR3 is built from 13 residues. The CDR3 loop reads CATGWALNTEAFF. In nucleotides, the CDR3 is TGTGCCACCGGGTGGGCACTGAACACTGAAGCTTTCTTT. Together with reference TRBV15 and TRBJ1-1, the CDR3 gives the full variable domain: DAMVIQNPRYQVTQFGKPVTLSCSQTLNHNVMYWYQQKSSQAPKLLFHYYDKDFNNEADTPDNFQSRRPNTSFCFLDIRSPGLGDTAMYLCATGWALNTEAFFGQGTRLTVV.

This clonotype was observed many times. This chain uses TRBV9 with TRBJ1-6; no definite D call. V was trimmed by 4 bases and J by 5 bases, leaving 10 bases between them. The CDR3 contains 14 residues. Germline V CDR1 and CDR2: SGDLS, YYNGEE. CDR3 coding DNA: TGTGCCAGCAGCCCGAAGATGCATAATTCACCCCTCCACTTT. It codes for CASSPKMHNSPLHF.

This clonotype occurred many times. The chain combines TRBV5-1 with TRBJ2-7; a weak D match, TRBD1 (5 bases). V was clipped by 0 bases and J by 3 bases, with 13 bases between them. Germline loops: CDR1 SGHRS, CDR2 YFSETQ. This CDR3 comprises 15 residues. CDR3 residues: CASSLVDSSYYEQYF. DNA for the CDR3: TGCGCCAGCAGCTTGGTTGACAGCTCCTACTACGAGCAGTACTTC.

This clonotype showed up many times. The chain combines TRBV6-1 with TRBJ1-4; the D gene is possibly TRBD1 (5 bases). CDR1 and CDR2 (germline): MNHNS, SASEGT. The germline V and J ends were trimmed by 6 bases and 8 bases, with 19 bases remaining between them. CDR3 length: 15 residues. This CDR3 is CASRLQQGVWEKLFF. CDR3 bases: TGTGCCAGCAGACTTCAGCAGGGAGTTTGGGAAAAACTGTTTTTT.

This chain joins TRBV20-1 and TRBJ2-1; D is unresolved. This CDR3 is built from 14 residues. The V end lost 6 bases, the J end lost 1 base, and 13 bases lay between the germline ends. The germline CDR1 and CDR2 sequences are DFQATT and SNEGSKA (reference sequence). CDR3 in amino acids: CSAHPGTSYNEQFF. Written as DNA, the CDR3 is TGCAGTGCCCACCCAGGAACGTCCTACAATGAGCAGTTCTTC.

This clonotype was counted many times. This chain links TRBV3-1 with TRBJ1-2; TRBD1 might be the D (5 bases). Trimming took off 6 bases at V and 0 bases at J, with 8 bases between the two ends. The CDR3 extends over 13 amino acids. CDR1 and CDR2 (germline): LGHDT, YNNKEL (reference sequence). In DNA form, the CDR3 reads TGTGCCAGCAGTGGAGGGGCTAACTATGGCTACACCTTC. Residues: CASSGGANYGYTF.

The chain is built from TRBV6-5 and TRBJ2-3, with a weak D call TRBD2 (5 bases). Trimming took off 4 bases at V and 1 base at J, with 12 bases between the two ends. Germline-derived CDR1 and CDR2 are MNHEY and SVGAGI. CDR3 length equals 15 residues. The CDR3 DNA reads as TGTGCCAGCAGTTCCCCGGGGATTCGCACAGATACGCAGTATTTT. Residues: CASSSPGIRTDTQYF.

This clonotype was detected ten times or more. This rearrangement joins TRBV6-2 or TRBV6-3 to TRBJ2-1, with D hard to call. Trimming left V 5 bases short and J 4 bases short, with 6 bases between. Germline loops: CDR1 MNHEY, CDR2 SVGEGT. This CDR3 contains 12 residues. The DNA for the CDR3 is TGTGCCAGCAGTCCCCGATACAATGAGCAGTTCTTC. This encodes CASSPRYNEQFF.

A few counts support this clonotype. The V and J genes are TRBV7-8 and TRBJ1-3; D unresolved. V lost 5 bases and J 10 bases, leaving 15 bases between the germline ends. In germline, CDR1 is SGHVS, CDR2 FQNEAQ. The CDR3 is made up of 13 amino acids. The chain's CDR3 is CASSPSGVETIYF. CDR3 coding DNA: TGTGCCAGCAGCCCGAGTGGGGTTGAGACCATATATTTT. Combining the CDR3 with reference TRBV7-8 and TRBJ1-3 gives the whole variable domain GAGVSQSPRYKVAKRGQDVALRCDPISGHVSLFWYQQALGQGPEFLTYFQNEAQLDKSGLPSDRFFAERPEGSVSTLKIQRTQQEDSAVYLCASSPSGVETIYFGEGSWLTVV.

About this clonotype itself: A much larger clone is a single base away; this may be a read error. This chain links TRBV6-6 with TRBJ2-5; 7 bases agree with TRBD1. Germline V gives CDR1 MNHNY, CDR2 SVGAGI (reference sequence). The CDR3 has 15 amino acids. CDR3 amino acids: CASRGQARQGETRYF. DNA of the CDR3: TGTGCCAGCAGAGGACAGGCTCGGCAGGGAGAGACCCGGTACTTC.

This clonotype was recorded at least ten times. The rearrangement uses TRBV7-3 and TRBJ1-1, with a tentative D call TRBD1 (5 bases). The CDR3 is 12 amino acids. V lost 4 bases and J 5 bases, leaving 8 bases between the germline ends. Germline CDR1 and CDR2: SGHTA and FQGTGA. CDR3 sequence: CASSSGGTEAFF. Here the CDR3 DNA reads TGTGCCAGCAGCTCGGGGGGAACTGAAGCTTTCTTT.